A single sample gave rise to the 13 T cell receptor beta chains below, sequenced in a study of graft-versus-host responses after intestinal transplantation. Repertoires were generated with immunoSEQ multiplex PCR, while TCRdb's copy carries only in-frame clones and drops some. The sample lists some 83,000 clones, roughly 89% occurring once. No antigen is known for these receptors. The sample consisted of unstimulated CD4+ T cells sorted from spleen or lymph node cells, taken before intestinal transplant. These receptors were collected from a human donor who received an intestinal transplant.

V and J are TRBV6-6 and TRBJ2-3, with 8 bases that match TRBD2. Germline V gene data show CDR1 as MNHNY and CDR2 as SVGAGI (reference sequence). The junction had 5 bases not matched to a gene; V was cut back by 4 bases and J by 2 bases. The CDR3 has 15 amino acids. As DNA, the CDR3 is TGTGCCAGCAGTTTCGGACTAGCCGCCACAGATACGCAGTATTTT. This encodes CASSFGLAATDTQYF.

The V and J genes are TRBV5-6 and TRBJ1-5; 7 nucleotides line up with TRBD1. The V gene end was trimmed by 0 bases and the J gene end by 4 bases; junction bases not matched to a gene: 4. Germline V lookup: CDR1 SGHDT, CDR2 YYEEEE. CDR3 size: 15 residues. CDR3 sequence reads: CASSLGRGANQPQHF. Written as DNA, the CDR3 is TGTGCCAGCAGCTTGGGCAGGGGGGCAAATCAGCCCCAGCATTTT.

The rearrangement links TRBV29-1 to TRBJ1-1, with D maybe TRBD1 (5 bases). CDR1 SQVTM and CDR2 ANQGSEA come from the germline V gene. The CDR3 length is 14 residues. V gave up 0 bases and J gave up 0 bases, with 8 bases separating them. The CDR3, as DNA: TGCAGCGTTGAAGAAGGAGGGGTGAACACTGAAGCTTTCTTT. Translating it yields CSVEEGGVNTEAFF. Full variable domain (remainder filled in from reference TRBV29-1 and TRBJ1-1): SAVISQKPSRDICQRGTSLTIQCQVDSQVTMMFWYRQQPGQSLTLIATANQGSEATYESGFVIDKFPISRPNLTFSTLTVSNMSPEDSSIYLCSVEEGGVNTEAFFGQGTRLTVV.

CDR3 sequence (DNA): TGTGCCAGCAGTTATCGACAGGGTAATGAAAAACTGTTTTTT. Translating it yields CASSYRQGNEKLFF. The genes are TRBV6-5 and TRBJ1-4; 7 bases line up with TRBD1. The ends lost 3 bases at V and 4 bases at J; junction bases unmatched: 2. The CDR3 length is 14 residues. Germline CDR1 MNHEY, CDR2 SVGAGI.

Comment on this clone: This CDR3 is also generated by other DNA sequences in the sample. This sequence joins TRBV7-9 and TRBJ1-1; D is possibly TRBD1 (5 bases). The CDR3 spans 14 residues. The V gene lost 2 bases and the J gene lost 0 bases, with 7 bases spanning the gap. Germline V gene sequence: CDR1 SEHNR, CDR2 FQNEAQ (reference sequence). DNA for the CDR3: TGTGCCAGCAGCTTAACAGGCATGAACACTGAAGCTTTCTTT. Translated, it gives CASSLTGMNTEAFF.

The chain employs TRBV29-1 and TRBJ1-2; possible D gene TRBD1, 5 bases. V shed 6 bases and J shed 3 bases, with 20 bases lying between them. Germline values: CDR1 SQVTM, CDR2 ANQGSEA. The CDR3 consists of 15 residues. Here the CDR3 DNA reads TGCAGCGTCCCGAAAACGGGGGGGGGAGACTATGGCTACACCTTC. It specifies CSVPKTGGGDYGYTF.

The rearrangement joins TRBV10-3 to TRBJ1-2; D is unclear. The CDR3 extends over 12 amino acids. Per the germline V gene, CDR1 is ENHRY and CDR2 is SYGVKD. The V end lost 5 bases, the J end lost 2 bases, and 6 bases lay between the germline ends. CDR3 bases: TGTGCCATCAGTACACCGAACTATGGCTACACCTTC. Translating gives CAISTPNYGYTF.

The V and J genes are TRBV30 and TRBJ1-1, with 8 positions matching TRBD1. The germline gives CDR1 GTSNPN, CDR2 SVGIG (reference sequence). Germline trimming cut 3 bases from V and 1 base from J; bases unmatched to any gene: 7. This CDR3 region has 15 residues. The CDR3 nucleotides are TGTGCCTGGAGGAGGGACAGGACAACGAACACTGAAGCTTTCTTT. This codes for CAWRRDRTTNTEAFF.

The chain is built from TRBV5-1 and TRBJ2-3; 11 nucleotides line up with TRBD2. CDR1 and CDR2 from the germline V gene are SGHRS and YFSETQ. Trimming took 1 base from V and 6 from J; bases not matched to a gene: 7. There are 16 residues in the CDR3. The DNA for the CDR3 is TGCGCCAGCAGCTTGTTGTCTAGCGGGGGGCGTGATACGCAGTATTTT. Its translation: CASSLLSSGGRDTQYF.

This clone was observed once. CDR3: CASSKGQVDYGYTF. The CDR3, as DNA: TGTGCCAGCTCGAAGGGACAGGTGGACTATGGCTACACCTTC. The rearrangement joins TRBV18 to TRBJ1-2; the match to TRBD1 covers 8 bases. With V trimmed by 6 bases and J by 3 bases, 6 bases remained unmatched. This CDR3 spans 14 amino acids. Per germline, CDR1 KGHSH and CDR2 LQKENI.

The chain carries TRBV7-8 and TRBJ2-7; D perhaps matches TRBD1 (5 bases). V lost 2 bases and J 3 bases, leaving 5 bases between the germline ends. The germline V gene encodes CDR1 SGHVS and CDR2 FQNEAQ. The CDR3 runs 12 residues. Here the CDR3 DNA reads TGTGCCAGCAGCTTACAGGGCTACGAGCAGTACTTC. Residues: CASSLQGYEQYF.

The CDR3 sequence: CASSEGVGQDGYTF. The CDR3 DNA follows: TGCGCCAGCAGTGAAGGGGTGGGTCAGGATGGCTACACCTTC. This chain connects TRBV10-1 to TRBJ1-2, with a weak D call TRBD1 (5 bases). V lost 3 bases to trimming and J lost 6 bases, with 14 bases between them. The CDR3 loop spans 14 amino acids. Germline CDR1 is WNHNN and CDR2 is SYGVQD (reference sequence).

The V call is TRBV19, the J call TRBJ2-3; tentative D call: TRBD2 (6 bases). V gave up 5 bases and J gave up 6 bases, with 18 bases separating them. This CDR3 region has 15 residues. CDR1 LNHDA and CDR2 SQIVND come from the germline V gene (reference sequence). CDR3 bases: TGTGCCAGTAGTCCCGGAGGGAGGTCCGGCGATACGCAGTATTTT. Encoded protein: CASSPGGRSGDTQYF.